This TCR beta chain stems from a study of blood T cell repertoires in COVID-19. There are a few counts of this clone. Source study methods: Amplification of reference gene primers was used by the study to estimate nucleated cell counts. Data came from immunoSEQ multiplex PCR; TCRdb stores just in-frame clones and leaves some out. Clonal size and the V and J genes are those of that table, whereas D and trimming came from the DNA. The table lists about 150,000 clones, 84% of them singletons. The sequence derives from an elderly woman with COVID-19, enrolled during active disease. The sample comprised peripheral blood.

CDR3 DNA sequence: TGCGCCAGCAGCGTAACAGCTAACTATGGCTACACCTTC. Its translation is CASSVTANYGYTF. This rearrangement joins TRBV5-1 to TRBJ1-2; the D is unclear. Germline assignment: CDR1 SGHRS and CDR2 YFSETQ. V shed 4 bases and J shed 0 bases, with 7 bases lying between them. This CDR3 region has 13 residues. Variable domain in full (rest from reference TRBV5-1 and TRBJ1-2): KAGVTQTPRYLIKTRGQQVTLSCSPISGHRSVSWYQQTPGQGLQFLFEYFSETQRNKGNFPGRFSGRQFSNSRSEMNVSTLELGDSALYLCASSVTANYGYTFGSGTRLTVV.